The 18 T cell receptor beta chains below come from one sample, sequenced in a study of vaccination and CD4 T cells after COVID-19. Their specific antigens are unknown. An Oncomine TCR Beta short-read assay was used to sequence the DNA from cultured CD4+ T cells. TCRdb itself ran the PCR reads through MiXCR, one entry per CDR3 protein. Here the sample spans under 20,000 distinct CDR3 sequences, around 45% being singletons. Stated treatment: roughly 10-day PBMC culture with coronavirus spike peptide pools or control peptides (ViraFEST assay). The input for sequencing was CD4+ T cells from blood, cultured in vitro, taken before SARS-CoV-2 vaccination. These receptors were collected from a human donor who had recovered from COVID-19.

CDR3 region: CASRTGTANSNQPQHF. CDR3 nucleotide sequence: TGTGCCAGCAGGACCGGGACAGCGAATAGCAATCAGCCCCAGCATTTT. V and J are TRBV28 and TRBJ1-5; 7 positions agree with TRBD1. Trimming took 6 bases from V and 0 from J; bases not matched to a gene: 8. CDR1 and CDR2 from the germline V gene are MDHEN and SYDVKM. The CDR3 totals 16 residues.

The chain employs TRBV7-2 and TRBJ2-3; no reliable D call. The germline V gene has CDR1 SGHTA and CDR2 FQGNSA. The ends were cut back, 0 bases at V and 4 bases at J, with 8 bases in the middle. This CDR3 has 14 residues. For the CDR3, the DNA is TGTGCCAGCAGCTTAGCTCCCACGGCAGATACGCAGTATTTT. It encodes CASSLAPTADTQYF. Full variable domain (remainder filled in from reference TRBV7-2 and TRBJ2-3): GAGVSQSPSNKVTEKGKDVELRCDPISGHTALYWYRQSLGQGLEFLIYFQGNSAPDKSGLPSDRFSAERTGGSVSTLTIQRTQQEDSAVYLCASSLAPTADTQYFGPGTRLTVL.

This chain connects TRBV6-1 to TRBJ1-6; D is unresolved. Trimming took 6 bases from V and 0 from J, leaving 6 bases between them. Germline V gene sequence: CDR1 MNHNS, CDR2 SASEGT. The CDR3 is 14 residues long. The CDR3 is CASRQSSYNSPLHF. The CDR3 nucleotides are TGTGCCAGCAGGCAGAGCTCCTATAATTCACCCCTCCACTTT.

The V gene is TRBV6-5, the J gene TRBJ1-4; TRBD1 aligns across 9 bases. With V trimmed by 4 bases and J by 10 bases, 13 bases remained unmatched. There are 16 residues in the CDR3. Per the germline V gene, CDR1 is MNHEY and CDR2 is SVGAGI. The CDR3 DNA is TGTGCCAGCAGTTCCAATCCGGGACAGGGTTTTCGAAAACTGTTTTTT. Amino acid sequence: CASSSNPGQGFRKLFF.

The chain's CDR3 is CASSPGTGAQETQYF. The CDR3 region has the DNA TGTGCCAGCAGCCCCGGGACAGGGGCCCAAGAGACCCAGTACTTC. The chain joins TRBV7-6 to TRBJ2-5; TRBD1 matches at 10 bases. V lost 5 bases to trimming and J lost 1 base; unmatched junction nucleotides: 4. This CDR3 is built from 15 residues. The germline V gene encodes CDR1 SGHVS and CDR2 FNYEAQ.

V usage is TRBV27 and J usage is TRBJ2-3; TRBD2 aligns across 8 bases. The germline CDR1 and CDR2 sequences are MNHEY and SMNVEV (reference sequence). The V segment lost 2 bases and the J segment 0 bases; nucleotides outside the gene matches: 1. The CDR3 runs 15 residues. CDR3 coding DNA: TGTGCCAGCAGTTTAACTAGCGGAAGCACAGATACGCAGTATTTT. Residues: CASSLTSGSTDTQYF.

The rearrangement uses TRBV6-1 and TRBJ1-2, with a possible D match to TRBD1 (5 bases). CDR3 length: 16 residues. From germline, CDR1 is MNHNS and CDR2 SASEGT. V was pared by 6 bases and J by 4 bases, with 21 bases between. The CDR3 bases are TGTGCCAGCAGCCTGTATCCCGGGCGACAGACCTATGGCTACACCTTC. Amino acids: CASSLYPGRQTYGYTF.

The genes are TRBV12-3 or TRBV12-4 and TRBJ1-6, with D perhaps matching TRBD1 (5 bases). CDR3 length equals 14 residues. V shed 8 bases and J shed 6 bases, with 14 bases lying between them. The CDR3 loop reads CASVMGPGNSPLHF. The CDR3 DNA sequence: TGTGCCAGCGTCATGGGGCCCGGTAATTCACCCCTCCACTTT.

The rearrangement joins TRBV6-5 to TRBJ1-2; D is unclear. Germline CDR1 is MNHEY and CDR2 is SVGAGI. This CDR3 spans 13 amino acids. Trimming cost V 2 bases and J 2 bases, with 6 bases left between them. CDR3 bases: TGTGCCAGCAGTTACCAAGGGAACTATGGCTACACCTTC. Its protein is CASSYQGNYGYTF.

The table lists this clonotype with a few counts. The V call is TRBV7-2, the J call TRBJ2-5; either TRBD1 or TRBD2 may fit D (7 bases each). The germline V and J ends were trimmed by 4 bases and 4 bases, with 13 bases remaining between them. Germline CDR1 is SGHTA and CDR2 is FQGNSA. CDR3 length: 14 residues. CDR3 sequence: CASSSRGGAETQYF. The DNA of the CDR3 is TGTGCCAGCAGCTCCAGGGGGGGCGCAGAGACCCAGTACTTC.

The J gene is TRBJ2-5, the V gene TRBV27; D gene ambiguous. Germline-derived CDR1 and CDR2 are MNHEY and SMNVEV (reference sequence). The CDR3 spans 15 residues. Trimming pared 3 bases from V and 2 bases from J, leaving 13 bases between. DNA for the CDR3: TGTGCCAGCAGTTTGGTAGAGTACGGACAAGAGACCCAGTACTTC. Its translation: CASSLVEYGQETQYF.

The V call is TRBV6-1, the J call TRBJ2-7; 7 bases are shared with TRBD1. Germline V gene lookup returns CDR1 MNHNS and CDR2 SASEGT. This CDR3 region has 15 residues. V shed 5 bases, J shed 3 bases, and the junction held 10 bases outside the gene matches. CDR3 nucleotides: TGTGCCAGCAGTCAACTTGGGACAGTCGACTACGAGCAGTACTTC. It encodes CASSQLGTVDYEQYF.

The chain employs TRBV7-9 and TRBJ1-1, with no clear D. Germline CDR1 and CDR2: SEHNR and FQNEAQ (reference sequence). CDR3 length: 15 residues. Deletions cut 1 base from V and 0 bases from J, with 9 bases between. The CDR3 DNA is TGTGCCAGCAGCTTAGGGCCGGGGATGAACACTGAAGCTTTCTTT. This sequence encodes CASSLGPGMNTEAFF.

The chain couples TRBV20-1 to TRBJ2-2; D remains unclear. This CDR3 comprises 13 residues. Deletions cut 5 bases from V and 3 bases from J, with 10 bases between. Germline loops: CDR1 DFQATT, CDR2 SNEGSKA (reference sequence). DNA of the CDR3: TGCAGTGCTTACGGGCAGTACACCGGGGAGCTGTTTTTT. This encodes CSAYGQYTGELFF.

This clonotype was seen only once. This rearrangement joins TRBV12-3 or TRBV12-4 to TRBJ1-2; D is possibly TRBD1 (6 bases). Deletions cut 8 bases from V and 2 bases from J, with 15 bases between. The CDR3 has 14 residues. CDR3 sequence (DNA): TGTGCCAGCTCAAGAACAGGGAAGAACTATGGCTACACCTTC. It codes for CASSRTGKNYGYTF.

The chain is built from TRBV6-2 or TRBV6-3 and TRBJ1-3; the D gene is possibly TRBD1 (5 bases). Per the germline V gene, CDR1 is MNHEY and CDR2 is SVGEGT. The germline V and J ends were trimmed by 2 bases and 3 bases, with 8 bases remaining between them. The length of the CDR3 is 14 residues. DNA for the CDR3: TGTGCCAGCAGTTACGGCGACAGTGGAAACACCATATATTTT. This codes for CASSYGDSGNTIYF.

The chain's CDR3 is CATSRDRGETAYGYTF. The DNA of the CDR3 is TGTGCCACCAGCAGAGATCGGGGAGAAACCGCCTATGGCTACACCTTC. The chain has TRBV15 and TRBJ1-2; D uncertain. Per germline, CDR1 LNHNV and CDR2 YYDKDF (reference sequence). V shed 0 bases and J shed 4 bases, with 15 bases lying between them. This CDR3 region has 16 residues.

The J gene is TRBJ1-2, the V gene TRBV7-9, with D hard to call. The CDR3 contains 12 residues. V was clipped by 1 base and J by 10 bases, with 10 bases between them. Germline loops: CDR1 SEHNR, CDR2 FQNEAQ (reference sequence). The CDR3 loop reads CASSLELSPYTF. The CDR3 DNA is TGTGCCAGCAGCTTAGAGCTATCGCCCTACACCTTC.